Each of the 3 T cell receptor beta chains below was sequenced from the same sample in a study of regulatory dendritic cells for organ transplantation. No antigen has been assigned to these receptors. Sorted T cells were CFSE-labeled and cultured around 5 days with allogeneic regulatory or mature dendritic cells at 1:10. Assay: immunoSEQ multiplex PCR; the TCRdb copy retains only in-frame clones and omits some. The sample contains tens of thousands of clones, 85% of which appear only once. What was sequenced was naive CD4+ T cells from blood cultured with dendritic cells. Noted subset: CD45RA+ naive T cells. The source of these receptors is a human donor in good health.

The rearrangement uses TRBV5-4 and TRBJ2-7, with D perhaps TRBD1 (7 bases). Germline V gene data show CDR1 as SGHNT and CDR2 as YYREEE (reference sequence). V was clipped by 2 bases and J by 2 bases, with 14 bases between them. The CDR3 has 15 residues. The CDR3 sequence: CASSLARGDPYEQYF. CDR3 coding DNA: TGTGCCAGCAGCTTAGCCAGGGGGGATCCCTACGAGCAGTACTTC. The whole variable domain, remainder taken from reference TRBV5-4 and TRBJ2-7, is ETGVTQSPTHLIKTRGQQVTLRCSSQSGHNTVSWYQQALGQGPQFIFQYYREEENGRGNFPPRFSGLQFPNYSSELNVNALELDDSALYLCASSLARGDPYEQYFGPGTRLTVT.

CDR3 loop: CASSPFGLQSSDTQYF. The CDR3 DNA follows: TGTGCCAGCTCACCATTCGGACTACAGTCCTCAGATACGCAGTATTTT. The chain links TRBV18 to TRBJ2-3; tentatively, D is TRBD2 (6 bases). The CDR3 extends over 16 amino acids. Per germline, CDR1 KGHSH and CDR2 LQKENI. Trimming pared 2 bases from V and 4 bases from J, leaving 16 bases between.

This chain joins TRBV10-3 and TRBJ2-7; 11 nucleotides align to TRBD2. In germline, CDR1 is ENHRY, CDR2 SYGVKD. With 5 bases clipped from V and 8 bases from J, the junction kept 11 bases outside the gene matches. CDR3 length equals 15 residues. CDR3 DNA sequence: TGTGCCATCAGTAGGGAACTAGCGGGAGAGGGCCAGCAGTACTTC. This translates into CAISRELAGEGQQYF.